This T cell receptor (beta chain) was captured in a study of technical replicates of blood from a handful of donors (dated by TCRdb to about 2017). The library was generated by the immunoSEQ multiplex PCR assay. TCRdb re-hosts the immuneACCESS table, in-frame sequences only. Its copies lack some clones; in the studies checked, an unresolved V gene accounts for under half of them, and the cause for the rest is not known. Across this sample there are about 79,000 clones, with more than 85% seen only once. The ten top clones hold about 0.4% of the sample. Counted from cysteine to phenylalanine, this CDR3 has 16 amino acids. The DNA shown is the 48-base CDR3, in frame from base 1. For CDR1 and CDR2, the germline V gene lists SGHTA and FQGTGA. For this chain, trimming is 3 bases at the V end and 2 bases at the J end, and the number of junction bases without a gene match is 4. As to this clone: No antigen is known for it. Per-base qualities were not stored, and no clone one base away is much larger.

The specimen was T cells isolated from PBMCs. The sequence is built from TRBV7-3 and TRBJ2-2; 9 junctional bases match TRBD2. This receptor was identified in a human donor in good health. Some clones in this sample may be carry-over from other donors' samples. Read as DNA, the sequence is TGTGCCAGCAGCTTTATAGCGGGAGCAAACACCGGGGAGCTGTTTTTT. This yields the protein CASSFIAGANTGELFF.